Presented here are 30 T cell receptor delta chains from one specimen sequenced in a study of gamma-delta T cells after stem cell transplantation. TCRdb re-identified clones in the RT-PCR reads via CATT. There are just over 15,000 delta-chain clones in the sample; about 9.8% occur only once, and about 60% lies in the top ten. Sample: gamma-delta T cells. The origin of the receptors is a human donor. It is not recorded whose cells these are; they may come from a transplant donor.

With regard to this clone: TCRdb's protein, taken from a much larger clone, differs from this DNA's translation at residue 10, likely owing to a read error; the protein displayed comes from the DNA. Other DNA sequences from this sample encode an identical CDR3 as well. This sequence joins TRDV2 and TRDJ2; 9 bases are shared with TRDD3. V lost 0 bases to trimming and J lost 2 bases; unmatched junction nucleotides: 24. Germline lookup yields CDR1 GEAIGNYY and CDR2 EKD. The CDR3 covers 23 residues. The CDR3 is CACDTLTPVRGDTPPDLTAQLFF. DNA for the CDR3: TGTGCCTGTGACACCCTGACACCCGTACGGGGGGATACACCACCGGACTTGACAGCACAACTCTTCTTT.

In this sample, this clone turned up a few times. Since a far larger clone is one base different, this is likely a read error. In the same sample, other DNA sequences code for this CDR3. The rearrangement joins TRDV2 to TRDJ1, with 12 bases that match TRDD3. CDR1 GEAIGNYY and CDR2 EKD come from the germline V gene. The CDR3 is made up of 17 amino acids. CDR3 in amino acids: CACDTVLGDTGTDKLIF. The CDR3, as DNA: TGTGCCTGTGACACCGTGCTGGGGGATACGGGCACCGATAAACTCATCTTC.

This clone was detected only a few times. This sequence is one base from a far larger clone and is likely a read error. Other DNA sequences from this sample encode an identical CDR3 as well. V usage is TRDV1 and J usage is TRDJ1, with D possibly being TRDD2 or TRDD3 (6 bases each). Trimming pared 2 bases from V and 0 bases from J, leaving 28 bases between. The CDR3 sequence is 21 residues long. The germline gives CDR1 TSWWSYY, CDR2 QGS. The CDR3 DNA is TGTGCTCTTGGGGAAATGGGCCTCCTACGCCCCTTTGGGGGGTACACCGATAAACTCATCTTT. Encoded protein: CALGEMGLLRPFGGYTDKLIF.

This clone was counted between two and nine times. A read error may explain this, as a much larger clone is one base away. The rearrangement links TRDV2 to TRDJ1; TRDD3 agrees at 8 bases. The trim removed 0 bases at V and 0 bases at J, leaving 11 bases unmatched. This CDR3 is 18 amino acids long. Germline-derived CDR1 and CDR2 are GEAIGNYY and EKD. Here the CDR3 reads CACDTGSTGLGDTDKLIF. The CDR3 coding sequence is TGTGCCTGTGACACCGGTTCCACGGGACTGGGGGACACCGATAAACTCATCTTT.

No V gene call was produced; the J gene was TRDJ1; TRDD3, the D gene given by the table, was not confirmed from the DNA. The CDR3 runs to 11 residues. The CDR3 sequence: CSYDLEDKLIF. The DNA of the CDR3 is TGCTCCTACGACCTGGAGGATAAACTCATCTTT.

There are a few counts of this clone. The mismatch at residue 10 between this DNA's translation and the TCRdb protein of a much larger clone likely reflects a read error; the protein shown is translated from the DNA. The same CDR3 arises from other DNA sequences in this sample as well. J is TRDJ1 and V is TRDV2, with D maybe TRDD3 (5 bases). V was cut by 3 bases and J by 8 bases, with 24 bases left in between. Germline loops: CDR1 GEAIGNYY, CDR2 EKD. The CDR3 totals 16 residues. Here the CDR3 reads CACDPVNVLVRAKLIF. For the CDR3, the DNA is TGTGCCTGTGACCCCGTTAATGTACTGGTAAGAGCCAAACTCATCTTT.

With regard to this clone: The TCRdb record carries a much larger clone's protein, which differs from this DNA's translation at residue 8; a read error is the likely cause, and the protein listed here is the DNA translation. The chain has TRDV2 and TRDJ1; possible D gene TRDD3, 6 bases. The V and J ends lost 0 bases and 0 bases respectively, with 13 bases between them. Per the germline V gene, CDR1 is GEAIGNYY and CDR2 is EKD. CDR3 length: 16 amino acids. The CDR3 loop reads CACDTLGGTDTDKLIF. CDR3 bases: TGTGCCTGTGACACCTTGGGGGGTACGGACACCGATAAACTCATCTTT.

On this clone: A far larger clone is off by one base, so a read error is likely. The sample has other DNA sequences that encode this CDR3 too. The rearrangement links TRDV1 to TRDJ1; D might be TRDD2 or TRDD3, each matching 5 bases. The CDR3 sequence is 22 residues long. The V gene's germline CDR1 is TSWWSYY and CDR2 QGS. CDR3 sequence: CALGEPLFPLRDSSPYTDKLIF. The CDR3, as DNA: TGTGCCCTTGGGGAACCCCTTTTTCCCCTCCGGGATTCCTCCCCGTACACCGATAAACTCATCTTT.

This clone was recorded a few times. The TCRdb protein, from a much larger clone, departs from this DNA's translation at residue 8, likely by read error; the protein shown derives from the DNA. This chain joins TRDV1 and TRDJ1; D perhaps matches TRDD2 (6 bases). Germline V CDR1 and CDR2: TSWWSYY, QGS. CDR3 size: 24 residues. Trimming cost V 5 bases and J 8 bases, with 48 bases left between them. CDR3 coding DNA: TGTGCTCTTGGGAAGGCCCTACATCCTACTTGGGGAGTCGTCATGAAGTTGGCAGCGAGGAAACTCATCTTT. Its protein product is CALGKALHPTWGVVMKLAARKLIF.

This clone was recorded a few times. A far bigger clonotype differs at one base, so this is likely a read error. The sample contains more than one DNA sequence encoding this CDR3. The chain employs TRDV1 and TRDJ1; D gene unclear. CDR3 length: 22 amino acids. V was trimmed by 1 base and J by 0 bases, leaving 30 bases between them. Germline CDR1 TSWWSYY, CDR2 QGS. CDR3 in amino acids: CALGEPLFPLRDSSPYTDKLIF. The DNA for the CDR3 is TGTGCTCTTGGGGAACCCCTTTTTCCCCTCCGGGACTCCTCCCCGTACACCGATAAACTCATCTTT.

A remark on this clone: The protein TCRdb lists belongs to a much larger clone and differs from this DNA's translation at residue 5, which points to a read error; the protein shown is made from the DNA. The V call is TRDV2, the J call TRDJ1; tentative D call: TRDD1 (5 bases). The CDR3 has 15 amino acids. In germline, CDR1 is GEAIGNYY, CDR2 EKD. With 4 bases removed from V and 0 bases from J, the gap between germline ends came to 14 bases. The CDR3 reads CACDIVSGHTDKLIF. The CDR3, as DNA: TGTGCCTGTGATATAGTGTCGGGTCACACCGATAAACTCATCTTT.

With regard to this clone: One end of the junction is discordant with germline, which a read error may explain. This CDR3 is also generated by other DNA sequences in the sample. This sequence joins TRDV2 and TRDJ1; 10 positions match TRDD3. Germline V gene sequence: CDR1 GEAIGNYY, CDR2 EKD. CDR3 size: 19 residues. In DNA form, the CDR3 reads TGTGCCTGTGTCTCACTCGCTGGGGGATATGAACTGTACACCGATAACCTCATCTTT. It yields the protein CACVSLAGGYELYTDNLIF.

This clone has more than one count but fewer than ten. A single base is all that separates this from a far larger clone, so a read error is likely. This specimen includes other DNA sequences encoding the same CDR3. V and J are TRDV2 and TRDJ3, with D possibly being TRDD3 (5 bases). Trimming took 0 bases from V and 0 from J, leaving 11 bases between them. This CDR3 is 18 amino acids long. Germline CDR1 is GEAIGNYY and CDR2 is EKD. CDR3 in amino acids: CACDTVGSTSWDTRQMFF. In nucleotides, the CDR3 is TGTGCCTGTGACACCGTGGGGAGTACCTCCTGGGACACCCGACAGATGTTTTTC.

Notes on this clone: TCRdb's protein, taken from a much larger clone, differs from this DNA's translation at residues 7 and 12, likely owing to a read error; the protein displayed comes from the DNA. This chain uses TRDV2 with TRDJ1, with 12 bases fitting TRDD3. CDR1 and CDR2 (germline): GEAIGNYY, EKD. The CDR3 consists of 17 residues. V shed 3 bases, J shed 3 bases, and the junction held 10 bases outside the gene matches. CDR3 nucleotide sequence: TGTGCCTGTGACTCTCTCCTGGGGGATACGGTCCCCGATAAACTCATCTTT. Translated: CACDSLLGDTVPDKLIF.

This clone has ten or more counts. One base separates it from a far larger clone, so it is likely a read error. This chain links TRDV2 with TRDJ1; no definite D call. Germline V gives CDR1 GEAIGNYY, CDR2 EKD. This CDR3 has 16 amino acids. The CDR3 is CACDTVQHTNADKPIF. The CDR3, as DNA: TGTGCCTGTGACACCGTACAACACACCAACGCCGATAAACCCATCTTT.

This clone appeared many times. The translation of this DNA and the TCRdb protein of a much larger clone differ at residue 7, probably owing to a read error; the protein shown here is translated from the DNA. The chain joins TRDV2 to TRDJ1, with D maybe TRDD3 (6 bases). CDR1 GEAIGNYY and CDR2 EKD come from the germline V gene. This CDR3 has 17 residues. V was trimmed by 3 bases and J by 2 bases, leaving 21 bases between them. The CDR3 DNA is TGTGCCTGTGACGCCCTACGGGGGGGACGGCGGACCGATAAACTCATCTTT. This sequence encodes CACDALRGGRRTDKLIF.

This clone has just a few counts. The TCRdb protein fails to match the DNA translation at residue 5; the protein reported here was translated from the DNA. The rearrangement joins TRDV2 to TRDJ1; the D gene is possibly TRDD3 (5 bases). Trimming left V 3 bases short and J 4 bases short, with 38 bases between. The CDR3 runs 22 residues. Germline assignment: CDR1 GEAIGNYY and CDR2 EKD. The CDR3 DNA follows: TGTGCCTGTGACCCCGGACATCTTACTACGTCTCCTGGGCTCACTACGAGCGATAAACTCATCTTT. Its translation is CACDPGHLTTSPGLTTSDKLIF.

This clone was seen a few times. The chain has TRDV2 and TRDJ1, with 8 bases lining up with TRDD3. V shed 1 base and J 7 bases; nucleotides not matched to a gene: 22. In germline, CDR1 is GEAIGNYY, CDR2 EKD. The CDR3 is 19 amino acids. The CDR3 coding sequence is TGTGCCTGTGACACGAGTGGCCTGGGGGAGACGCTGTGGGCGGGTAAACTCATCTTT. It specifies CACDTSGLGETLWAGKLIF.

This clone was counted at least ten times. This DNA translates differently at residue 6 from the TCRdb protein, which is that of a much larger clone; a read error is likely, and the protein shown is the DNA's own translation. The chain has TRDV2 and TRDJ1, with 10 bases matching TRDD3. Germline values: CDR1 GEAIGNYY, CDR2 EKD. Trimming cost V 4 bases and J 3 bases; bases outside gene matches: 7. The CDR3 loop spans 15 amino acids. The CDR3 here is CACDLRGDTADKLIF. The CDR3 DNA reads TGTGCCTGTGATCTACGGGGGGATACGGCCGATAAACTCATCTTT.

Worth noting for this clone: This DNA's translation differs at residue 16 from TCRdb's protein, which comes from a much larger clone; a read error is likely, and the protein shown is translated from the DNA. This chain joins TRDV2 and TRDJ1; the D is unclear. The CDR3 covers 19 residues. Looked up from germline, CDR1 is GEAIGNYY and CDR2 is EKD. For the CDR3, the DNA is TGTGCCTGTGACACCGTCCCCACAGGGCCAGTGGTGGGTACCGATATACTCATCTTT. Its protein is CACDTVPTGPVVGTDILIF.

As for this clone: Being one base from a much bigger clone, this may be a read error. Other DNA sequences in this specimen translate into the identical CDR3. The chain has TRDV3 and TRDJ1, with 7 bases lining up with TRDD3. Losses at the gene ends were 3 bases for V and 4 bases for J; bases not matched to a gene: 26. The V gene's germline CDR1 is TVYSNPD and CDR2 GDNSRS (reference sequence). The CDR3 covers 19 residues. CDR3 DNA sequence: TGTGCCTTCCAACCCAAATTCCGGATTGATGGGGATAACATCGATAAACTCATCTTT. Protein sequence: CAFQPKFRIDGDNIDKLIF.

Concerning this clone itself: A far larger clone differs by one base, so this is likely a read error. This sample also contains other DNA sequences that code for the same CDR3. This rearrangement joins TRDV2 to TRDJ1; perhaps TRDD3 as D (6 bases). Trimming left V 1 base short and J 0 bases short, with 17 bases between. Germline CDR1 and CDR2: GEAIGNYY and EKD. The CDR3 is 17 amino acids. The CDR3 sequence is CACDTVGDLAYTDKLIF. The CDR3 DNA sequence: TGTGCCTGTGACACAGTCGGGGATCTGGCGTACACCGATAAACTCATCTTT.

A remark on this clone: It may be a read error: a sequence one base away is much more abundant. Other nucleotide sequences from this sample produce the same CDR3. The gene calls are TRDV1 and TRDJ1, with a tentative D call TRDD2 (5 bases). This CDR3 region has 17 residues. Germline CDR1 reads TSWWSYY; CDR2 reads QGS. The CDR3: CALGKRITFRASDKLIF. For the CDR3, the DNA is TGTGCTCTCGGGAAACGAATCACATTTCGGGCTTCCGATAAGCTCATCTTT.

This clone occurred a few times. TCRdb pairs this DNA with a much larger clone's protein that differs at residue 7, likely a read error; the protein shown was translated from the DNA. CDR3 protein: CACDTLPGGYKSSWDTRQMFF. Here the CDR3 DNA reads TGTGCCTGTGACACCCTTCCTGGGGGATACAAGAGCTCCTGGGACACCCGACAGATGTTTTTC. V gene TRDV2 combines with J gene TRDJ3, with 11 bases aligning to TRDD3. CDR1 is GEAIGNYY, CDR2 EKD, per germline. The junction had 9 bases not matched to a gene; V was cut back by 0 bases and J by 0 bases. The length of the CDR3 is 21 residues.

As for this clone: TCRdb's protein for this DNA is that of a much larger clone and differs from the translation at residue 15, likely a read error; the protein shown is the DNA translation. The chain carries TRDV2 and TRDJ1, with 12 bases lining up with TRDD3. In germline, CDR1 is GEAIGNYY, CDR2 EKD. There are 20 residues in the CDR3. The CDR3 loop reads CACDPFLGDTPFDDNDTLIF. The CDR3 DNA reads as TGTGCCTGTGACCCGTTCCTGGGGGATACGCCTTTCGATGACAACGATACACTCATCTTT.

This clone was seen a few times. A far larger clone is a single base away, which makes a read error likely. The CDR3 DNA sequence: TGTGCCCGTGAGCCGCTGTCTTGGGGGATAGAAGACACCGATAAACTCATCTTT. Its protein is CAREPLSWGIEDTDKLIF. The rearrangement uses TRDV2 and TRDJ1; the match to TRDD3 covers 9 bases. CDR3 length equals 18 residues. Germline V gene data show CDR1 as GEAIGNYY and CDR2 as EKD.

On this clone: TCRdb records a much larger clone's protein for this DNA, with a difference at residue 16 that likely arises from a read error; the protein given is the translation of the DNA. This chain uses TRDV2 with TRDJ1; 7 positions match TRDD3. Per the germline V gene, CDR1 is GEAIGNYY and CDR2 is EKD. The CDR3 runs 21 residues. Trimming at V came to 0 bases and at J to 3 bases, leaving 24 bases not matched to a gene. This chain's CDR3 is CACDTVRLTGELSGEADKLIF. The CDR3 nucleotides read TGTGCCTGTGACACCGTCCGTTTAACTGGGGAACTCTCTGGGGAGGCCGATAAACTCATCTTT.

This clone was counted ten times or more. A single base separates this from a much larger clone, so it may be a read error. CDR3 loop: CACDPVWGDTGSKYTDKLIF. As DNA, the CDR3 is TGTGCCTGTGACCCGGTTTGGGGGGATACGGGGTCTAAGTACACCGATAAACTCATCTTT. The genes are TRDV2 and TRDJ1, with 10 bases identical to TRDD3. CDR3 length: 20 residues. Germline assignment: CDR1 GEAIGNYY and CDR2 EKD. The V gene end was trimmed by 3 bases and the J gene end by 0 bases; junction bases not matched to a gene: 18.

This clone ranks as medium-sized (0.01 to 0.1%). The genes are TRDV2 and TRDJ1; D gene uncertain. Trimming pared 0 bases from V and 1 base from J, leaving 8 bases between. The CDR3 consists of 14 residues. Germline CDR1 and CDR2: GEAIGNYY and EKD. The CDR3 DNA sequence: TGTGCCTGTGACACCATACTGTTCACCGATAAACTCATCTTT. This gives the protein CACDTILFTDKLIF.

This clone was observed a few times. The TCRdb record carries a much larger clone's protein, which differs from this DNA's translation at residue 6; a read error is the likely cause, and the protein listed here is the DNA translation. The chain combines TRDV1 with TRDJ1; TRDD3 aligns across 10 bases. The junction had 20 bases not matched to a gene; V was cut back by 5 bases and J by 2 bases. The germline gives CDR1 TSWWSYY, CDR2 QGS. CDR3 length: 20 amino acids. The CDR3 reads CALGNPPTYWGIGGTDKLIF. CDR3 in DNA: TGTGCTCTTGGGAATCCTCCTACCTACTGGGGGATCGGAGGTACCGATAAACTCATCTTT.